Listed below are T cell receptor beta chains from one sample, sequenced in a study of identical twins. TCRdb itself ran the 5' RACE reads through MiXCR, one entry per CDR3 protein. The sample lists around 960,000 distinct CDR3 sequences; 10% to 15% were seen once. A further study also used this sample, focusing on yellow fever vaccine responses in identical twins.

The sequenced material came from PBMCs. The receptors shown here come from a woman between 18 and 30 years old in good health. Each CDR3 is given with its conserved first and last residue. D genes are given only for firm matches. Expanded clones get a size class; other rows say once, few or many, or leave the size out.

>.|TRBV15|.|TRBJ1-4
TGTGCCACCAGCAGAGACCCGACAGTATTTAATGAAAAACTGTTTTTT
CATSRDPTVFNEKLFF
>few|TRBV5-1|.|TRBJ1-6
TGCGCCAGCAGCTTGGATATAGGGCTAGATTCACCCCTCCACTTT
CASSLDIGLDSPLHF
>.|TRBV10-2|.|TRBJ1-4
TGCGCCAGCAGTGAGTCGCGGAGAAATGAAAAACTGTTTTTT
CASSESRRNEKLFF
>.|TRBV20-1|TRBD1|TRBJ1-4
TGCAGTGCCCCCGGACAGGGAAGGAAAAAACTGTTTTTT
CSAPGQGRKKLFF
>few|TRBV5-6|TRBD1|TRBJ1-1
TGTGCCAGCAGCTCCGGGACAGTTGGTCATTGGAACACTGAAGCTTTCTTT
CASSSGTVGHWNTEAFF
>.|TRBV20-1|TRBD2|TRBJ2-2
TGCAGTGCTGGGACTAGCGGGGCGAACACCGGGGAGCTGTTTTTT
CSAGTSGANTGELFF
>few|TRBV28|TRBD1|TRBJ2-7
TGTGCCAGCACCTGGAACTTAGACAGGGCTGGCGAGCAGTACTTC
CASTWNLDRAGEQYF
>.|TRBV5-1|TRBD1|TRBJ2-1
TGCGCCAGCAGCTACCGACAGGGTGTCGATGAGCAGTTCTTC
CASSYRQGVDEQFF
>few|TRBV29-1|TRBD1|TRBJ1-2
TGCAGCGTTGACCACCGGGACAGTAACTATGGCTACACCTTC
CSVDHRDSNYGYTF
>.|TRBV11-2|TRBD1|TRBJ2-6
TGTGCCAGCAGCCCCCGGACAGGGCTTCCCAACGTCCTGACTTTC
CASSPRTGLPNVLTF
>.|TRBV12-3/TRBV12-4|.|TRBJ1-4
TGTGCCAGCAGTTCAAGGGACTCGGTCGGTGAAAAACTGTTTTTT
CASSSRDSVGEKLFF
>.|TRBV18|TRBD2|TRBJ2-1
TGTGCCAGCTCACCAAGGTTTGGCGAGCGGGGGAACAATGAGCAGTTCTTC
CASSPRFGERGNNEQFF
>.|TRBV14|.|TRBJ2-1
TGTGCCAGCAGCCAAGAAGGGCGGAGCTCCTACAATGAGCAGTTCTTC
CASSQEGRSSYNEQFF
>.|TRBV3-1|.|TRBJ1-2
TGTGCCAGCAGCCAAGTTCAAAACTATGGCTACACCTTC
CASSQVQNYGYTF
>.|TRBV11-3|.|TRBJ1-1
TGTGCCAGCAGCTTAGTGGTAGGGACACCCACTGAAGCTTTCTTT
CASSLVVGTPTEAFF
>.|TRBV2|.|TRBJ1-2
TGTGCCAGCACTCAGGAACCCGATACGGGTTGCTACACCTTC
CASTQEPDTGCYTF
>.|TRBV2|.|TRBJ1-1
TGTGCCACCAGGACAGAGACTGAAGCTTTCTTT
CATRTETEAFF
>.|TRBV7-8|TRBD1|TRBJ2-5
TGTGCCAGCAGCTTGATTATAAGGGGGCCGGAGACCCAGTACTTC
CASSLIIRGPETQYF
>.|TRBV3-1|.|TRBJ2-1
TGTGCCAGCAGCCAAGTTAATGCCGGAAATGAGCAGTTCTTC
CASSQVNAGNEQFF
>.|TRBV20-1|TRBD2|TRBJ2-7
TGCAGTGCTAGAGAAGAAACTAGCGGGTACTACGAGCAGTACTTC
CSAREETSGYYEQYF
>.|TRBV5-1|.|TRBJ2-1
TGCGCCAGCAGCATGTTCAGGGAGTGGGAGCAGTTCTTC
CASSMFREWEQFF
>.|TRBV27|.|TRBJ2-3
TGTGCCAGCAGTTTAGGCGAGGGCTCCACAGATACGCAGTATTTT
CASSLGEGSTDTQYF
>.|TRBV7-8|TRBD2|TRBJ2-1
TGTGCCAGCAGCTTAGTACCTAGCGGGAGGCATAGTGAGCAGTTCTTC
CASSLVPSGRHSEQFF
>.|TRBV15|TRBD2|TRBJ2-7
TGTGCCACCAGCAGGTCCGGGGCGGGAGAGTCCTACGAGCAGTACTTC
CATSRSGAGESYEQYF
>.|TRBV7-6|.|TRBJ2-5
TGTGCCAGCAGCACCTCCGGGACAAACAAGGAGACCCAGTACTTC
CASSTSGTNKETQYF
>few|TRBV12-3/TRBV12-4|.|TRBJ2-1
TGTGCCAGCAGCACAAGGATTGAGCAGTTCTTC
CASSTRIEQFF
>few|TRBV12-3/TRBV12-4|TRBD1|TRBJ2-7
TGTGCCAGCAGAAGAAGGACAGGTTCGGGGGAGCAGTACTTC
CASRRRTGSGEQYF
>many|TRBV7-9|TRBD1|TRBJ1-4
TGTGCCAGCAGCTCGAGCGACAGGGGGCTAGCTAATGAAAAACTGTTTTTT
CASSSSDRGLANEKLFF
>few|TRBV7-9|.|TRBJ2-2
TGTGCCAGCAGCTTAGGACTCATCCGGACCGGGGAGCTGTTTTTT
CASSLGLIRTGELFF
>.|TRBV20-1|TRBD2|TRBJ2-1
TGCAGTGCTAGGACTAGCGGGGAGTACAATGAGCAGTTCTTC
CSARTSGEYNEQFF
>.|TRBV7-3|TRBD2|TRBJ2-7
TGTGCCAGCAGCTTAATGGTGGGCAGAGCGGGAGAACCCTACGAGCAGTACTTC
CASSLMVGRAGEPYEQYF
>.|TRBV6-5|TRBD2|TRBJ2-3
TGTGCCAGCAGTTACTCGTTGGCTAGCGGGGGGGCGACAGATACGCAGTATTTT
CASSYSLASGGATDTQYF
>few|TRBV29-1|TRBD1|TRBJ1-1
TGCAGCGCCTTGGCAGGGGGCATGGGCACTGAAGCTTTCTTT
CSALAGGMGTEAFF
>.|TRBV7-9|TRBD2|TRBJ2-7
TGTGCCAGCAGCTTCCTAGCGGGAGTAGGTGAGCAGTACTTC
CASSFLAGVGEQYF
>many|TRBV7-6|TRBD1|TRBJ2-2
TGTGCCAGCAGCTTAGAGGGACAGCTTGGGCCACCGAACACCGGGGAGCTGTTTTTT
CASSLEGQLGPPNTGELFF
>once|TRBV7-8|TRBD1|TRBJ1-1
TGTGCCAGCAGCCGTGACAGGGGCTCTATGAACACTGAAGCTTTCTTT
CASSRDRGSMNTEAFF
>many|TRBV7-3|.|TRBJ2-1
TGTGCCAGCAGCAATACGGGGCTGAACAATGAGCAGTTCTTC
CASSNTGLNNEQFF
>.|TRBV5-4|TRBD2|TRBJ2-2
TGTGCCAGCAGCCCGGGGACTAGCGGGATCCGGGCCGGGGAGCTGTTTTTT
CASSPGTSGIRAGELFF
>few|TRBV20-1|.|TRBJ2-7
TGCAGTGTTATAGCGGCCTACGAGCAGTACTTC
CSVIAAYEQYF
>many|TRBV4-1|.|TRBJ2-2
TGCGCCAGCAGCCAAGGACTAGCGAACACCGGGGAGCTGTTTTTT
CASSQGLANTGELFF
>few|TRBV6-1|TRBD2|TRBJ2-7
TGTGCCAGCAGTCGTTCAACTAGCGGGACCTACGAGCAGTACTTC
CASSRSTSGTYEQYF
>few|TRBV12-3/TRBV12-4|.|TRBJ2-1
TGTGCCAGCACTCAGCAGGACCCTTACAATGAGCAGTTCTTC
CASTQQDPYNEQFF
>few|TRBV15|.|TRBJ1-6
TGTGCCACCAGCCCCCGGGGGGGTTATAATTCACCCCTCCACTTT
CATSPRGGYNSPLHF
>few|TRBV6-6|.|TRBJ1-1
TGTGCCAGCAGTGCTGGGGGGTACACTGAAGCTTTCTTT
CASSAGGYTEAFF
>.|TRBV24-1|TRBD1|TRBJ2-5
TGTGCCACCAGTGATGTCCGGGACAGCCAAGAGACCCAGTACTTC
CATSDVRDSQETQYF